Listed below are T cell receptor beta chains from one sample, sequenced in a study of T cells in localized non-small cell lung cancer. Here immunoSEQ multiplex PCR was the method, and the copy in TCRdb shows in-frame clones only, minus some. The profile shows about 15,000 clones, 70% to 90% of them singletons. Sequencing was performed on peripheral blood mononuclear cells, taken before any cancer treatment. The receptors stem from a male donor older than 55 with stage II lung adenocarcinoma. The CDR3 runs from the conserved cysteine through the conserved F or W. The D gene is left open where the match is weak. Clone sizes are given selectively: once, few, many, or a class where the clone is expanded.

J: TRBJ1-1
size: .
V: TRBV19
D: TRBD1
CDR3: CASSIQGAGSAEAFF
DNA: TGTGCCAGTAGTATACAGGGGGCTGGGTCGGCTGAAGCTTTCTTT

J: TRBJ2-3
size: .
V: TRBV11-2
D: TRBD2
CDR3: CASSLEASGGTDTQYF
DNA: TGTGCCAGCAGCTTAGAGGCTAGCGGGGGCACAGATACGCAGTATTTT

J: TRBJ2-3
size: .
V: TRBV28
D: .
CDR3: CASRGDLRSDTQYF
DNA: TGTGCCAGCAGAGGGGATCTAAGGTCAGATACGCAGTATTTT

J: TRBJ2-7
size: .
V: TRBV7-9
D: .
CDR3: CASSLASDYYEQYF
DNA: TGTGCCAGCAGCTTAGCGTCGGATTACTACGAGCAGTACTTC

J: TRBJ1-5
size: .
V: TRBV6-1
D: .
CDR3: CASSDRGLNQPQHF
DNA: TGTGCCAGCAGTGACAGGGGCCTGAATCAGCCCCAGCATTTT

J: TRBJ2-1
size: .
V: TRBV9
D: .
CDR3: CASSATLSTYNEQFF
DNA: TGTGCCAGCAGCGCCACCCTATCGACCTACAATGAGCAGTTCTTC

J: TRBJ2-7
size: .
V: TRBV19
D: .
CDR3: CASSISRAYEQYF
DNA: TGTGCCAGTAGTATAAGTCGGGCGTACGAGCAGTACTTC

J: TRBJ1-1
size: .
V: TRBV5-5
D: .
CDR3: CASSLGTVTEAFF
DNA: TGTGCCAGCAGCTTGGGAACGGTCACTGAAGCTTTCTTT

J: TRBJ1-1
size: .
V: TRBV5-4
D: .
CDR3: CASLAPAGTEAFF
DNA: TGTGCCAGCCTAGCACCTGCGGGCACTGAAGCTTTCTTT

J: TRBJ2-3
size: .
V: TRBV6-5
D: .
CDR3: CASSLNPTGDTQYF
DNA: TGTGCCAGCAGTCTCAACCCGACAGGAGATACGCAGTATTTT

J: TRBJ1-1
size: .
V: TRBV29-1
D: .
CDR3: CSVGKTVGLAEAFF
DNA: TGCAGCGTTGGGAAAACAGTGGGGCTGGCTGAAGCTTTCTTT

J: TRBJ1-2
size: .
V: TRBV5-1
D: .
CDR3: CASRHMEGYGYTF
DNA: TGCGCCAGCAGACATATGGAGGGATATGGCTACACCTTC

J: TRBJ1-5
size: .
V: TRBV19
D: .
CDR3: CASSIDGDSPGTQHF
DNA: TGTGCCAGTAGTATAGACGGGGACTCTCCAGGGACCCAGCATTTT

J: TRBJ2-7
size: once
V: TRBV6-1
D: .
CDR3: CASSHTSDEQYF
DNA: TGTGCCAGCAGTCATACTAGTGACGAGCAGTACTTC

J: TRBJ1-1
size: .
V: TRBV18
D: .
CDR3: CASSFGENTEAFF
DNA: TGTGCCAGCTCATTCGGAGAGAACACTGAAGCTTTCTTT

J: TRBJ2-7
size: medium-sized
V: TRBV7-9
D: .
CDR3: CASSLYGGDSYEQYF
DNA: TGTGCCAGCAGCTTATATGGGGGAGACTCCTACGAGCAGTACTTC

J: TRBJ2-1
size: .
V: TRBV19
D: .
CDR3: CASSNPDTYNEQFF
DNA: TGTGCCAGTAGTAACCCCGATACCTACAATGAGCAGTTCTTC

J: TRBJ2-7
size: .
V: TRBV20-1
D: TRBD2
CDR3: CSAKREYEQYF
DNA: TGCAGTGCGAAGCGGGAGTACGAGCAGTACTTC

J: TRBJ2-7
size: .
V: TRBV15
D: .
CDR3: CATSSGQIAYEQYF
DNA: TGTGCCACCAGCAGTGGACAGATAGCCTACGAGCAGTACTTC

J: TRBJ2-7
size: few
V: TRBV6-6
D: TRBD1
CDR3: CASSYDLSKGQLVF
DNA: TGTGCCAGCAGTTACGATTTAAGTAAGGGACAGTTGGTCTTC

J: TRBJ1-1
size: .
V: TRBV9
D: .
CDR3: CASSVAGGGSDEAFF
DNA: TGTGCCAGCAGCGTAGCTGGAGGGGGGTCGGATGAAGCTTTCTTT

J: TRBJ2-1
size: few
V: TRBV7-9
D: .
CDR3: CASSLNTQTYNEQFF
DNA: TGTGCCAGCAGCTTAAATACACAAACCTACAATGAGCAGTTCTTC

J: TRBJ1-1
size: .
V: TRBV5-1
D: .
CDR3: CASSLESADQRAFF
DNA: TGCGCCAGCAGCCTCGAGTCCGCGGACCAGCGAGCTTTCTTT

J: TRBJ2-7
size: .
V: TRBV19
D: TRBD2
CDR3: CASSHGTSSSYEQYF
DNA: TGTGCCAGTAGTCATGGGACTAGTAGCTCCTACGAGCAGTACTTC

J: TRBJ2-3
size: .
V: TRBV5-4
D: .
CDR3: CASGGTWADTQYF
DNA: TGTGCCAGCGGGGGGACCTGGGCAGATACGCAGTATTTT

J: TRBJ1-4
size: .
V: TRBV6-5
D: TRBD1
CDR3: CASSYYSGTGQRKLFF
DNA: TGTGCCAGCAGTTACTATTCCGGGACAGGGCAGCGAAAACTGTTTTTT

J: TRBJ2-7
size: .
V: TRBV2
D: TRBD2
CDR3: CASSEVRLAGEQYF
DNA: TGTGCCAGCAGTGAGGTCAGACTAGCGGGCGAGCAGTACTTC

J: TRBJ2-5
size: .
V: TRBV29-1
D: .
CDR3: CSAYWETQYF
DNA: TGCAGCGCGTATTGGGAGACCCAGTACTTC

J: TRBJ1-4
size: .
V: TRBV7-9
D: TRBD1
CDR3: CASRKTGAVNEKLFF
DNA: TGTGCCAGCAGAAAGACAGGGGCCGTTAATGAAAAACTGTTTTTT

J: TRBJ2-7
size: .
V: TRBV19
D: TRBD1
CDR3: CASSIARTGVGEQYF
DNA: TGTGCCAGTAGTATAGCCAGGACAGGGGTGGGCGAGCAGTACTTC

J: TRBJ1-2
size: few
V: TRBV5-6
D: TRBD1
CDR3: CASSRATGGTYTF
DNA: TGTGCCAGCAGCCGCGCAACAGGGGGGACTTACACCTTC

J: TRBJ2-2
size: .
V: TRBV10-1
D: .
CDR3: CASSVGNTGELFF
DNA: TGCGCCAGCAGTGTGGGGAACACCGGGGAGCTGTTTTTT

J: TRBJ2-3
size: .
V: TRBV7-7
D: .
CDR3: CASSLGDGDTQYF
DNA: TGTGCTAGCAGCTTGGGGGACGGGGATACGCAGTATTTT

J: TRBJ2-3
size: once
V: TRBV30
D: TRBD2
CDR3: CAWNRAGGSDTQYF
DNA: TGTGCCTGGAACAGAGCGGGAGGCTCAGATACGCAGTATTTT

J: TRBJ2-3
size: .
V: TRBV7-9
D: TRBD1
CDR3: CASSGGQGITDTQYF
DNA: TGTGCCAGCAGCGGGGGACAGGGTATCACAGATACGCAGTATTTT

J: TRBJ2-7
size: .
V: TRBV11-3
D: .
CDR3: CASSPTGGEQYF
DNA: TGTGCCAGCAGCCCGACAGGAGGCGAGCAGTACTTC